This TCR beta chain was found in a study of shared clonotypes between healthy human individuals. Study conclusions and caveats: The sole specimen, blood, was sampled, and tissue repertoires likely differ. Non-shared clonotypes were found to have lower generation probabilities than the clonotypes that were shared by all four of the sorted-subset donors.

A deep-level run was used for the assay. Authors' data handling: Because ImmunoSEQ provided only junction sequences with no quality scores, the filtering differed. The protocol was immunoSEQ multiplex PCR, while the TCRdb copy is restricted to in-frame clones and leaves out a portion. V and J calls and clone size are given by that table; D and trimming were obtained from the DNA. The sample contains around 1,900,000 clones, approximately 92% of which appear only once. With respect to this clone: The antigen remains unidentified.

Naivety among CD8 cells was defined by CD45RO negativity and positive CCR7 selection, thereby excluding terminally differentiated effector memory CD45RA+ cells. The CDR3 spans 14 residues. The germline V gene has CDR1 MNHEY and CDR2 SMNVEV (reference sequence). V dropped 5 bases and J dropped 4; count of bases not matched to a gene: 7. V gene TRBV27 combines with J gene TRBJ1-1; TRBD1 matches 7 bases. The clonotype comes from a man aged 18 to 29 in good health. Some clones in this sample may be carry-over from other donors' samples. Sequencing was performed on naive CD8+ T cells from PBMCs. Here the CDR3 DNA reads TGTGCCAGCAGTCTGACAGGGTGGATCACTGAAGCTTTCTTT. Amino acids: CASSLTGWITEAFF.